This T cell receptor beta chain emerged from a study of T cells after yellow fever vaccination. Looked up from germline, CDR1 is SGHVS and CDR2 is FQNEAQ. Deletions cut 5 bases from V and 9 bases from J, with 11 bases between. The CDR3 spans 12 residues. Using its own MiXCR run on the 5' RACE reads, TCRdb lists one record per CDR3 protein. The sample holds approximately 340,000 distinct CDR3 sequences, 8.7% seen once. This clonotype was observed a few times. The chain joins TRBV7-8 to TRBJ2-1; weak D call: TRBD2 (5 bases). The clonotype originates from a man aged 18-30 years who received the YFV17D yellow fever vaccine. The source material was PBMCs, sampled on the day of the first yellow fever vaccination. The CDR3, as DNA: TGTGCCAGCAGCCCTAGCTGGGGTGAGCAGTTCTTC. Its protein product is CASSPSWGEQFF.